The rows below give T cell receptor beta chains drawn from one sample of a study of technical replicates of blood from several donors. The protocol was immunoSEQ multiplex PCR, while the TCRdb copy is restricted to in-frame clones and leaves out a portion. This sample has fewer than 100,000 clones, with about 88% found just once. The sample was T cells isolated from PBMCs. Receptors were obtained from a human donor in good health. CDR3s include the opening cysteine and the closing phenylalanine or tryptophan. D genes are given only for firm matches. Clone sizes are given selectively: once, few, many, or a class where the clone is expanded.

J gene | D gene | CDR3 length | V gene | clone size | CDR3 protein | CDR3 DNA
TRBJ1-1 | - | 13 | TRBV5-1 | once | CASSQNSNTEAFF | TGCGCCAGCAGCCAAAACTCGAACACTGAAGCTTTCTTT
TRBJ2-1 | TRBD2 | 17 | TRBV10-3 | - | CAISAFAGTSNYNEQFF | TGTGCCATCAGTGCTTTCGCCGGGACTAGTAACTACAATGAGCAGTTCTTC
TRBJ2-5 | - | 14 | TRBV4-2 | - | CASSQEAGQETQYF | TGTGCCAGCAGCCAAGAGGCAGGACAAGAGACCCAGTACTTC
TRBJ2-5 | TRBD1 | 16 | TRBV11-2 | - | CASSFIIGQGQETQYF | TGTGCCAGCAGTTTCATCATTGGACAGGGGCAAGAGACCCAGTACTTC
TRBJ1-1 | TRBD1 | 15 | TRBV19 | - | CASSIEGQGNTEAFF | TGTGCCAGTAGTATCGAGGGACAGGGGAACACTGAAGCTTTCTTT
TRBJ1-1 | TRBD1 | 17 | TRBV18 | - | CASSPNAQGDGGVEAFF | TGTGCCAGCTCACCAAACGCACAGGGGGACGGGGGCGTTGAAGCTTTCTTT
TRBJ1-1 | TRBD1 | 14 | TRBV6-5 | once | CASSYSNRGTEAFF | TGTGCCAGCAGTTACTCGAACAGGGGCACTGAAGCTTTCTTT
TRBJ2-7 | - | 16 | TRBV13 | - | CASSLGQWGLWYEQYF | TGTGCCAGCAGCCTGGGACAATGGGGATTATGGTACGAGCAGTACTTC
TRBJ2-3 | TRBD2 | 16 | TRBV19 | - | CASSSRSLAGLDTQYF | TGTGCCAGTAGTTCCCGGTCCCTAGCGGGACTAGATACGCAGTATTTT
TRBJ1-4 | TRBD1 | 13 | TRBV6-5 | - | CASPGQSNEKLFF | TGTGCCAGCCCGGGACAGTCGAACGAAAAACTGTTTTTT
TRBJ2-7 | TRBD2 | 19 | TRBV7-9 | - | CASSLGGGLAGINSYEQYF | TGTGCCAGCAGCTTAGGAGGGGGACTAGCGGGGATAAACTCCTACGAGCAGTACTTC
TRBJ2-1 | - | 15 | TRBV7-9 | - | CASSLGSVSKGEQFF | TGTGCCAGCAGCTTAGGTAGCGTGAGTAAGGGAGAGCAGTTCTTC
TRBJ1-2 | - | 14 | TRBV5-6 | - | CASSLLFVNYGYTF | TGTGCCAGCAGCTTGTTATTTGTAAACTATGGCTACACCTTC
TRBJ1-1 | - | 11 | TRBV4-1 | - | CASTYGGEAFF | TGCGCCAGTACCTATGGGGGCGAGGCTTTCTTT
TRBJ2-7 | TRBD2 | 18 | TRBV10-1 | - | CASLNFTSRTSDSYEQYF | TGCGCCAGCCTAAATTTCACGTCTCGGACTAGCGATTCCTACGAGCAGTACTTC
TRBJ1-5 | TRBD1 | 17 | TRBV19 | - | CASKNQGVEMLNQPQHF | TGTGCCAGTAAGAATCAGGGGGTAGAAATGCTCAATCAGCCCCAGCATTTT
TRBJ2-7 | TRBD1 | 14 | TRBV28 | - | CASSPYRGSYEQYF | TGTGCCAGCAGTCCATACAGGGGTTCCTACGAGCAGTACTTC
TRBJ1-1 | TRBD1 | 14 | TRBV5-1 | - | CASSFQGANTEAFF | TGCGCCAGCAGCTTCCAGGGGGCAAACACTGAAGCTTTCTTT
TRBJ1-2 | TRBD1 | 15 | TRBV19 | - | CASSIGKQGAIGYTF | TGTGCCAGTAGTATAGGGAAGCAGGGGGCGATTGGCTACACCTTC
TRBJ1-1 | TRBD1 | 14 | TRBV19 | - | CASTSGGARTEAFF | TGTGCCAGTACCTCAGGGGGCGCGCGCACTGAAGCTTTCTTT
TRBJ1-1 | - | 14 | TRBV27 | - | CASSLIDRYTEAFF | TGTGCCAGCAGTTTAATTGACAGATACACTGAAGCTTTCTTT
TRBJ1-1 | - | 13 | TRBV5-1 | - | CASSLDSGAEAFF | TGCGCCAGCAGCTTGGATTCAGGGGCTGAAGCTTTCTTT
TRBJ1-1 | - | 15 | TRBV5-8 | - | CASSLGTSQGTEAFF | TGTGCCAGCAGCTTGGGGACCTCTCAGGGTACTGAAGCTTTCTTT
TRBJ1-1 | - | 15 | TRBV10-3 | - | CAISESAALNTEAFF | TGTGCCATCAGTGAGTCGGCCGCCCTTAACACTGAAGCTTTCTTT
TRBJ1-1 | - | 12 | TRBV29-1 | - | CSVSMANTEAFF | TGCAGCGTCTCCATGGCGAACACTGAAGCTTTCTTT
TRBJ2-7 | - | 14 | TRBV5-6 | - | CASSSHTGSYEQYF | TGTGCCAGCAGCTCCCACACAGGGTCCTACGAGCAGTACTTC
TRBJ2-1 | - | 13 | TRBV19 | - | CASSITSLSEEFF | TGTGCCAGTAGTATAACCTCCCTGAGCGAGGAGTTCTTC
TRBJ1-1 | - | 14 | TRBV7-9 | - | CASSLVGGNTEAFF | TGTGCCAGCAGCTTAGTAGGCGGAAACACTGAAGCTTTCTTT
TRBJ2-1 | TRBD2 | 15 | TRBV9 | - | CASSAMVSGSNEQFF | TGTGCCAGCAGCGCAATGGTCAGCGGGAGCAATGAGCAGTTCTTC
TRBJ2-1 | - | 15 | TRBV5-1 | - | CASSLSGAMGNEQFF | TGCGCCAGCAGCTTGTCAGGGGCGATGGGGAATGAGCAGTTCTTC
TRBJ2-7 | - | 15 | TRBV7-8 | once | CASSFRGSGSYEQYF | TGTGCCAGCAGCTTCCGTGGTAGCGGTTCCTACGAGCAGTACTTC
TRBJ2-5 | TRBD2 | 16 | TRBV7-8 | - | CASSFLAGGYQETQYF | TGTGCCAGCAGCTTTCTAGCGGGAGGTTACCAAGAGACCCAGTACTTC
TRBJ2-5 | - | 12 | TRBV7-2 | - | CASSLYAETQYF | TGTGCCAGCAGCTTATATGCGGAGACCCAGTACTTC
TRBJ1-2 | - | 14 | TRBV19 | - | CASIQAGVSYGYTF | TGTGCCAGTATACAGGCGGGGGTTTCTTATGGCTACACCTTC
TRBJ2-5 | - | 14 | TRBV28 | - | CASSPGDKGETQYF | TGTGCCAGCAGTCCTGGAGATAAGGGGGAGACCCAGTACTTC
TRBJ2-7 | - | 13 | TRBV7-2 | - | CASSSGRFYEQYF | TGTGCCAGCAGCAGTGGCCGTTTCTACGAGCAGTACTTC
TRBJ2-7 | - | 14 | TRBV18 | - | CASSPTGGGYEQYF | TGTGCCAGCTCACCTACCGGTGGAGGCTACGAGCAGTACTTC
TRBJ1-1 | - | 14 | TRBV28 | - | CASTSGAGSSEAFF | TGTGCCAGCACCTCCGGGGCGGGATCCTCTGAAGCTTTCTTT
TRBJ2-1 | TRBD2 | 18 | TRBV2 | - | CASSGNSGRGASYNEQFF | TGTGCCAGCAGTGGAAATAGCGGGAGGGGAGCGTCCTACAATGAGCAGTTCTTC
TRBJ2-7 | TRBD1 | 15 | TRBV5-1 | - | CASSLTGQGAYEQYF | TGCGCCAGCAGCCTAACGGGACAGGGGGCCTACGAGCAGTACTTC
TRBJ1-2 | - | 16 | TRBV9 | - | CASSPRTGPNIYGYTF | TGTGCCAGCAGCCCGCGAACAGGGCCCAATATTTATGGCTACACCTTC
TRBJ1-1 | TRBD1 | 14 | TRBV14 | - | CASSQVEGAVEAFF | TGTGCCAGCAGCCAGGTAGAGGGGGCAGTTGAAGCTTTCTTT
TRBJ2-7 | TRBD1 | 14 | TRBV19 | - | CASKTGTGSYEQYF | TGTGCCAGTAAAACCGGGACAGGGTCCTACGAGCAGTACTTC
TRBJ1-1 | TRBD1 | 14 | TRBV19 | - | CASRTGFTNTEAFF | TGTGCCAGTAGGACAGGGTTTACGAACACTGAAGCTTTCTTT
TRBJ2-5 | TRBD1 | 15 | TRBV6-1 | - | CASSWSRDRVETQYF | TGTGCCAGCAGTTGGTCCCGGGACAGGGTAGAGACCCAGTACTTC
TRBJ2-3 | TRBD2 | 17 | TRBV5-1 | - | CASSLTVSGSSTDTQYF | TGCGCCAGCAGCCTAACGGTTAGCGGGAGTAGTACAGATACGCAGTATTTT
TRBJ2-7 | - | 15 | TRBV19 | - | CASSLVQGSSYEQYF | TGTGCCAGTAGTCTGGTACAGGGAAGCTCCTACGAGCAGTACTTC
TRBJ2-2 | TRBD1 | 14 | TRBV7-2 | - | CASSFDRGTGELFF | TGTGCCAGCAGCTTCGACAGGGGGACCGGGGAGCTGTTTTTT
TRBJ1-2 | TRBD1 | 15 | TRBV5-4 | - | CASSSGQGFVNGYTF | TGTGCCAGCAGCTCGGGACAGGGGTTCGTAAATGGCTACACCTTC
TRBJ2-7 | TRBD1 | 15 | TRBV5-6 | once | CASSPDRAMAYEQYF | TGTGCCAGCAGCCCGGACAGGGCCATGGCCTACGAGCAGTACTTC
TRBJ1-2 | - | 12 | TRBV7-2 | - | CASSLSDYGYTF | TGTGCCAGCAGCTTATCCGACTATGGCTACACCTTC
TRBJ2-2 | - | 13 | TRBV6-5 | - | CASSYQYTGELFF | TGTGCCAGCAGTTATCAGTACACCGGGGAGCTGTTTTTT
TRBJ2-3 | - | 15 | TRBV11-2 | - | CASSLDGGIRDTQYF | TGTGCCAGCAGCTTAGACGGGGGTATCAGAGATACGCAGTATTTT
TRBJ1-2 | - | 15 | TRBV7-2 | - | CASSILAGDNYGYTF | TGTGCCAGCAGCATTCTAGCGGGGGACAACTATGGCTACACCTTC
TRBJ2-3 | TRBD2 | 15 | TRBV7-7 | - | CASSQGAGVTDTQYF | TGTGCTAGCAGCCAAGGTGCGGGAGTAACAGATACGCAGTATTTT
TRBJ1-4 | - | 17 | TRBV7-2 | - | CASSLIGGRGTNEKLFF | TGTGCCAGCAGCTTAATTGGGGGCCGGGGCACTAATGAAAAACTGTTTTTT
TRBJ1-4 | TRBD1 | 14 | TRBV29-1 | - | CSHQGGASNEKLFF | TGCAGCCATCAGGGGGGCGCGTCTAATGAAAAACTGTTTTTT